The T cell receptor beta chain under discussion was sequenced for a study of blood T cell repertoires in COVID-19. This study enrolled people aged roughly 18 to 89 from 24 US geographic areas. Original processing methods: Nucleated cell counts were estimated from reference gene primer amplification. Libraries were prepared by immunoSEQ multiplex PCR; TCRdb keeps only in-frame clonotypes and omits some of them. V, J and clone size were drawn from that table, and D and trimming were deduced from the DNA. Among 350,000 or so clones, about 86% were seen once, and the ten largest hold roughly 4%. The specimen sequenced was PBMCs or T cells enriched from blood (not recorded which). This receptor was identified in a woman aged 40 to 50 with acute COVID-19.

The CDR3, as DNA: TGTGCCAGCAGCCTCGGACTACTTAACATTCAGTACTTC. It translates to CASSLGLLNIQYF. The gene calls are TRBV12-3 or TRBV12-4 and TRBJ2-4; the D gene is possibly TRBD2 (6 bases). The CDR3 loop spans 13 amino acids. Trimming stripped 6 bases from V and 7 bases from J, with 13 bases between.